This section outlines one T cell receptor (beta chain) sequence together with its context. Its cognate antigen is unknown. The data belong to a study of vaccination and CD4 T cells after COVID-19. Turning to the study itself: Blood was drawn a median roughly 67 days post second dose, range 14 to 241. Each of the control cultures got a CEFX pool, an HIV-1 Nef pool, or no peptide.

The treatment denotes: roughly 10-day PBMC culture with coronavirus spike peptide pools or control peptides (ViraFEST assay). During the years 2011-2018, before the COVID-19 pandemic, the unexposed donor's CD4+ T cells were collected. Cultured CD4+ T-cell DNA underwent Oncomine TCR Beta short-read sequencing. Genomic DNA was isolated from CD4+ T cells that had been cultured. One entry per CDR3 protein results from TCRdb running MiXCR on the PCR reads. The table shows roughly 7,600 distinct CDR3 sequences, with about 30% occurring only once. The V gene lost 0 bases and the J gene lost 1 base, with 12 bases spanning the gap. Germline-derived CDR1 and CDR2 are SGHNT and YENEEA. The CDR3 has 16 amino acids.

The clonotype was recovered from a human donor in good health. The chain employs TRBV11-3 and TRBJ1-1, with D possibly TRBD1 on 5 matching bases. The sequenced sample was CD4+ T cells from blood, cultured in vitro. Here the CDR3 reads CASSLDGRGGNTEAFF. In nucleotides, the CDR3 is TGTGCCAGCAGCTTAGATGGGAGGGGAGGGAACACTGAAGCTTTCTTT.